The 9 T cell receptor beta chains reported below all come from one sample, sequenced in a study of cytomegalovirus exposure and HLA in healthy donors. TCRdb keeps only in-frame clones here, not all; method: immunoSEQ multiplex PCR. The table has over 85,000 clones, approximately 84% seen once. Material: PBMCs. The origin of the receptors is a woman under 30 in good health and CMV-seropositive.

The CDR3 DNA reads as TGTGCCAGCAGCCAAGGAGGGGGTTTCGGGCAGTACTTC. Amino acids: CASSQGGGFGQYF. The chain carries TRBV14 and TRBJ2-7; tentative D call: TRBD1 (6 bases). The germline V gene has CDR1 SGHDN and CDR2 FVKESK. The CDR3 covers 13 residues. V shed 1 base and J shed 9 bases, with 13 bases lying between them.

J is TRBJ2-1 and V is TRBV27; D is unresolved. Trimming removed 0 bases from V and 1 base from J, with 7 bases in between. CDR1 and CDR2 from the germline V gene are MNHEY and SMNVEV (reference sequence). The CDR3 has 15 residues. The CDR3 is CASSLSPGSYNEQFF. DNA of the CDR3: TGTGCCAGCAGTTTATCCCCCGGGTCCTACAATGAGCAGTTCTTC.

The V gene is TRBV19, the J gene TRBJ1-5; possibly TRBD1 for D (6 bases). Germline-derived CDR1 and CDR2 are LNHDA and SQIVND (reference sequence). The V and J ends lost 3 bases and 0 bases respectively, with 18 bases between them. This CDR3 is 18 amino acids long. Written as DNA, the CDR3 is TGTGCCAGTAGTATGGGCAGGGGTCCCGGACATAGCAATCAGCCCCAGCATTTT. This codes for CASSMGRGPGHSNQPQHF.

This rearrangement joins TRBV7-7 to TRBJ2-5, with 10 bases aligning to TRBD1. The J segment lost 2 bases and the V segment lost 5 bases, leaving 5 bases of the junction unmatched. The CDR3 contains 15 residues. CDR1 SSHAT and CDR2 FNYEAQ come from the germline V gene (reference sequence). CDR3 loop: CASSAGQGTQETQYF. In nucleotides, the CDR3 is TGTGCCAGCAGCGCGGGACAGGGGACTCAAGAGACCCAGTACTTC.

This sequence joins TRBV30 and TRBJ1-3, with a possible D match to TRBD1 (5 bases). The CDR3 loop spans 15 amino acids. The germline V gene encodes CDR1 GTSNPN and CDR2 SVGIG (reference sequence). V lost 2 bases to trimming and J lost 0 bases, with 11 bases between them. The CDR3 loop is CAWSYRPSSGNTIYF. For the CDR3, the DNA is TGTGCCTGGAGTTACAGGCCCTCCTCTGGAAACACCATATATTTT.

This clone showed up just once. This rearrangement joins TRBV5-1 to TRBJ2-3; 8 nucleotides align to TRBD1. The V gene's germline CDR1 is SGHRS and CDR2 YFSETQ. This CDR3 contains 15 residues. V gave up 2 bases and J gave up 4 bases; unmatched junction bases: 6. CDR3 in DNA: TGCGCCAGCAGCTTCCGGACAGGGCTACCAGATACGCAGTATTTT. Translation gives CASSFRTGLPDTQYF.

The chain uses TRBV30 and TRBJ2-1; 11 positions match TRBD2. Germline CDR1 GTSNPN, CDR2 SVGIG (reference sequence). After removal of 3 bases from V and 0 bases from J, the junction contained 7 bases not matched to a gene. CDR3 size: 17 residues. The CDR3 bases are TGTGCCTGGAGGGCCCTAGCGGGGGGAACCTCCTACAATGAGCAGTTCTTC. Protein product: CAWRALAGGTSYNEQFF.

This chain connects TRBV10-1 to TRBJ2-1; no reliable D call. The CDR3 contains 15 residues. CDR1 is WNHNN, CDR2 SYGVQD, per germline (reference sequence). V lost 5 bases, J lost 0 bases, and 11 bases lay in between. In nucleotides, the CDR3 is TGCGCCAGCAGTCACGACTCGAGCTCCTACAATGAGCAGTTCTTC. Amino acid sequence: CASSHDSSSYNEQFF.

The rearrangement joins TRBV19 to TRBJ2-2; a possible D gene is TRBD2 (7 bases). V was trimmed by 4 bases and J by 6 bases, leaving 21 bases between them. Germline V lookup: CDR1 LNHDA, CDR2 SQIVND (reference sequence). This CDR3 region has 17 residues. The CDR3 bases are TGTGCCAGTAGTAGATCTAGTGGGGGGGCAGGTTCCGGGGAGCTGTTTTTT. Amino acids: CASSRSSGGAGSGELFF.